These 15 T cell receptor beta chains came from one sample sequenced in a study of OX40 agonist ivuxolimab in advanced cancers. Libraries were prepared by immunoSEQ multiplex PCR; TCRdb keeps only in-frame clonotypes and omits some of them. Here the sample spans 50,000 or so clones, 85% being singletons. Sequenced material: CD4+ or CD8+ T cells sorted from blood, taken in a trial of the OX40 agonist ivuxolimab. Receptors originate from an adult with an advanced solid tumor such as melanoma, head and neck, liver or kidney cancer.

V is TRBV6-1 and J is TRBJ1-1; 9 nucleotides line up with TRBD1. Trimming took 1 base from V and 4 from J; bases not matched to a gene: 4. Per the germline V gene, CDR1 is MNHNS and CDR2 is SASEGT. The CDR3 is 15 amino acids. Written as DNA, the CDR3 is TGTGCCAGCAGTGAAGAAGGGACAGGGATCACTGAAGCTTTCTTT. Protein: CASSEEGTGITEAFF.

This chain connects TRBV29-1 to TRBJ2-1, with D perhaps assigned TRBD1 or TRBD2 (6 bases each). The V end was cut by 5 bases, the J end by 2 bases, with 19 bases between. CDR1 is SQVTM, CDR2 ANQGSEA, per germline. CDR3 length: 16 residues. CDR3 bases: TGCAGCGTTTCTGGAGGGGGGCCCCCAACCTACAATGAGCAGTTCTTC. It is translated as CSVSGGGPPTYNEQFF.

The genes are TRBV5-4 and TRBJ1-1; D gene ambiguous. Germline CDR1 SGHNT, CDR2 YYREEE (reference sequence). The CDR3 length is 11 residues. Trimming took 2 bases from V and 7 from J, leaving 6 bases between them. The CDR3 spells CASSFGIEAFF. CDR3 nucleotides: TGTGCCAGCAGCTTTGGCATTGAAGCTTTCTTT.

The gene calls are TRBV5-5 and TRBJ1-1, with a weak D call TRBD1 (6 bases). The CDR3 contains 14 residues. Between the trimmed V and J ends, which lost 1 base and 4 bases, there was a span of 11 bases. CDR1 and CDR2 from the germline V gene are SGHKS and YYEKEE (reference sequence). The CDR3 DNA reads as TGTGCCAGCAGCTTGCGGCAGGACAGCACTGAAGCTTTCTTT. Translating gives CASSLRQDSTEAFF.

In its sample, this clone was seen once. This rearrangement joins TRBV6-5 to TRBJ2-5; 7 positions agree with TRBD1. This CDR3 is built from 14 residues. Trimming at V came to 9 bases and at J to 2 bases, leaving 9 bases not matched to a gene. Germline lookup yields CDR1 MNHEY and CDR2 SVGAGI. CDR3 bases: TGTGCCAGTGGGCTCGGGACAGAGCAAGAGACCCAGTACTTC. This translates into CASGLGTEQETQYF.

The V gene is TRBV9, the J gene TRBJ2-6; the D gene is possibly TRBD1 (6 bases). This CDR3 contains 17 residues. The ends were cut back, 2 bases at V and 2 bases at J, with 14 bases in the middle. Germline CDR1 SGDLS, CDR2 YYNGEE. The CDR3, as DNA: TGTGCCAGCAGCGTGAGTAACAGGGCTCCTGGGGCCAACGTCCTGACTTTC. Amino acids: CASSVSNRAPGANVLTF.

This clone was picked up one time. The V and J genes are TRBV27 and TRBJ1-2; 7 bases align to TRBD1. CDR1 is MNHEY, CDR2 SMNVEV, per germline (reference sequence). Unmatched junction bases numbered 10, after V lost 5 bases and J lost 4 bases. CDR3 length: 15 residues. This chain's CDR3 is CASSPTGARGYGYTF. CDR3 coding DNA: TGTGCCAGCAGTCCAACAGGGGCACGGGGCTATGGCTACACCTTC.

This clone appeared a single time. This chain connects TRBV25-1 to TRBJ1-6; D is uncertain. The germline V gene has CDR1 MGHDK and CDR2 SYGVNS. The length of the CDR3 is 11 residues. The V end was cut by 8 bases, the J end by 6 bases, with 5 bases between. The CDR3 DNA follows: TGTGCCAGCGGCCTTAATTCACCCCTCCACTTT. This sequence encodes CASGLNSPLHF.

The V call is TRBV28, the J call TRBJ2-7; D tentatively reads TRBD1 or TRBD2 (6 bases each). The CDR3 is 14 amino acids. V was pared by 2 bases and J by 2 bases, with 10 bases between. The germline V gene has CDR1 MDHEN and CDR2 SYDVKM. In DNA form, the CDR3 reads TGTGCCAGCAGTTTAAGGGGGGTCCCCTACGAGCAGTACTTC. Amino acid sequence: CASSLRGVPYEQYF.

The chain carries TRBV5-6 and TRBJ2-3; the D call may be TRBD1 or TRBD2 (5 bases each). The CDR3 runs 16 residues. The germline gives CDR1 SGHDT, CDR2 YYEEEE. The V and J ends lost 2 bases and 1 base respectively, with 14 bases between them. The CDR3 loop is CASSFSPGLGTDTQYF. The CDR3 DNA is TGTGCCAGCAGCTTTTCCCCGGGGCTAGGCACAGATACGCAGTATTTT.

The CDR3 reads CASSLYGSSYEQYF. CDR3 DNA sequence: TGTGCCAGCAGCTTATATGGCAGCTCCTACGAGCAGTACTTC. The genes are TRBV7-3 and TRBJ2-7; unclear D gene. Germline V CDR1 and CDR2: SGHTA, FQGTGA. This CDR3 region has 14 residues. The V gene lost 2 bases and the J gene lost 0 bases, with 8 bases spanning the gap.

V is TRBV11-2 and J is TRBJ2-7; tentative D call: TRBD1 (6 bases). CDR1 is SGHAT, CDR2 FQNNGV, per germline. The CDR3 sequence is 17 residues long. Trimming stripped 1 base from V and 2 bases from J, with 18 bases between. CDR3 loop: CASSLGPGHGRTYEQYF. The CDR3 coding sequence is TGTGCCAGCAGCTTAGGACCGGGACACGGAAGAACCTACGAGCAGTACTTC.

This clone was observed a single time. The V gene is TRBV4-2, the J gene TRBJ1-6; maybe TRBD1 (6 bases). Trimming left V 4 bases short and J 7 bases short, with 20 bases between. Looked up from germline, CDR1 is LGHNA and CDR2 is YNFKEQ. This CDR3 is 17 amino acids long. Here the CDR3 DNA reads TGTGCCAGCAGCCCAGCCTTACTCAGGGGTGAAAATTCACCCCTCCACTTT. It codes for CASSPALLRGENSPLHF.

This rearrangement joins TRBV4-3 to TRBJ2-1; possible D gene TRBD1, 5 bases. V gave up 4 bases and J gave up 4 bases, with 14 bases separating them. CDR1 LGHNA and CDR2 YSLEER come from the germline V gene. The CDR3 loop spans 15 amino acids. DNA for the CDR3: TGCGCCAGCAGCCCGACCTTGGGGCGGTACAATGAGCAGTTCTTC. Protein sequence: CASSPTLGRYNEQFF.

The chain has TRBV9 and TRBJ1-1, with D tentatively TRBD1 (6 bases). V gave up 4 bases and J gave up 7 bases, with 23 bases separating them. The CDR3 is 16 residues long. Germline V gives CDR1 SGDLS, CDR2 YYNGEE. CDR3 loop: CASSPYKGGADYEAFF. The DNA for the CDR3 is TGTGCCAGCAGCCCTTATAAGGGGGGCGCAGACTATGAAGCTTTCTTT.